Here is one TCR beta chain with its context. These data come from a study of cytomegalovirus exposure and HLA in healthy donors. In the PCR, 60 Vbeta and 13 Jbeta primers were used. This table comes from immunoSEQ multiplex PCR, and its TCRdb copy is limited to in-frame clones, with some not included. The sample has some 76,000 clones; under 80% are singletons. Germline V gene data show CDR1 as SEHNR and CDR2 as FQNEAQ (reference sequence). The CDR3 sequence is 11 residues long. The V gene lost 3 bases and the J gene lost 5 bases, with 4 bases spanning the gap. The rearrangement links TRBV7-9 to TRBJ1-1; D ambiguous. The sample comprised PBMCs. This TCR came from a man between 60 and 75 years old in good health and CMV-seropositive. CDR3 bases: TGTGCCAGCAGCTTGTCTACTGAAGCTTTCTTT. Protein sequence: CASSLSTEAFF.